The rows below give T cell receptor beta chains drawn from one sample of a study of blood T cells in healthy people across ages. From the 5' RACE reads, TCRdb called clonotypes with MiXCR, one entry per CDR3 protein. Among around 1,000,000 distinct CDR3 sequences listed, 20% to 25% were seen once. These same records also appear under a second study, on T cells of mothers and their children.

The sequenced material came from blood. These receptor sequences come from a girl aged 2 to 9 in good health. The CDR3 runs from the conserved cysteine through the conserved F or W. D genes are given only for firm matches. Expanded clones get a size class; other rows say once, few or many, or leave the size out.

CDR3: CASSFLGRATEAFF
DNA: TGTGCCAGCAGTTTCCTCGGACGGGCCACTGAAGCTTTCTTT
J: TRBJ1-1
V: TRBV12-3/TRBV12-4
size: -
length: 14
D: -

CDR3: CSARIFRGAPATYNEQFF
DNA: TGCAGTGCTAGGATATTCCGGGGGGCCCCCGCTACCTACAATGAGCAGTTCTTC
J: TRBJ2-1
V: TRBV20-1
size: -
length: 18
D: -

CDR3: CASSLRRDYNEQFF
DNA: TGTGCCAGCAGCTTAAGGCGGGACTACAATGAGCAGTTCTTC
J: TRBJ2-1
V: TRBV7-2
size: -
length: 14
D: -

CDR3: CASSFILSPGAYQETQYF
DNA: TGCGCCAGCAGCTTTATCCTTTCTCCTGGGGCGTACCAAGAGACCCAGTACTTC
J: TRBJ2-5
V: TRBV5-1
size: few
length: 18
D: -

CDR3: CASNGGGYGYTF
DNA: TGTGCCAGCAACGGCGGAGGCTATGGCTACACCTTC
J: TRBJ1-2
V: TRBV12-3/TRBV12-4
size: few
length: 12
D: -

CDR3: CASSTGTGDHNYGYTF
DNA: TGTGCCAGCAGTACCGGGACAGGGGACCATAACTATGGCTACACCTTC
J: TRBJ1-2
V: TRBV12-3/TRBV12-4
size: few
length: 16
D: TRBD1

CDR3: CASSFSGADTQYF
DNA: TGTGCCAGCAGCTTTTCGGGGGCAGATACGCAGTATTTT
J: TRBJ2-3
V: TRBV7-2
size: many
length: 13
D: -

CDR3: CASSEDGLGETQYF
DNA: TGTGCCAGCAGTGAAGACGGATTGGGGGAGACCCAGTACTTC
J: TRBJ2-5
V: TRBV25-1
size: -
length: 14
D: -

CDR3: CASSRTGTRSNNEQFF
DNA: TGCGCCAGCAGTAGAACCGGGACTAGGAGTAACAATGAGCAGTTCTTC
J: TRBJ2-1
V: TRBV5-1
size: few
length: 16
D: TRBD2

CDR3: CASSELRQGGETQYF
DNA: TGTGCCAGCAGTGAATTGAGACAGGGTGGAGAGACCCAGTACTTC
J: TRBJ2-5
V: TRBV25-1
size: few
length: 15
D: TRBD1

CDR3: CASSHGTGVPYEQYF
DNA: TGTGCCAGCAGTCACGGGACAGGGGTTCCCTACGAGCAGTACTTC
J: TRBJ2-7
V: TRBV6-5
size: -
length: 15
D: TRBD1

CDR3: CASSSTRDRGGVNTEAFF
DNA: TGTGCCAGCAGTTCGACTCGGGACAGGGGAGGCGTGAACACTGAAGCTTTCTTT
J: TRBJ1-1
V: TRBV28
size: few
length: 18
D: TRBD1

CDR3: CASSSSSGGVGEKLFF
DNA: TGTGCCAGCAGCTCCTCCTCCGGGGGCGTTGGGGAAAAACTGTTTTTT
J: TRBJ1-4
V: TRBV7-2
size: -
length: 16
D: -

CDR3: CASSSQNGKETQYF
DNA: TGTGCCAGCAGCTCACAAAACGGCAAAGAGACCCAGTACTTC
J: TRBJ2-5
V: TRBV9
size: -
length: 14
D: -

CDR3: CASSLALAQNTEAFF
DNA: TGTGCCAGCAGCTTAGCGTTGGCACAGAACACTGAAGCTTTCTTT
J: TRBJ1-1
V: TRBV7-2
size: -
length: 15
D: -

CDR3: CSAKVPGGFTEAFF
DNA: TGCAGTGCTAAGGTGCCAGGGGGCTTCACTGAAGCTTTCTTT
J: TRBJ1-1
V: TRBV20-1
size: many
length: 14
D: TRBD1

CDR3: CASSQEGRRRNTDTQYF
DNA: TGCGCCAGCAGCCAAGAGGGTCGGCGGCGGAACACAGATACGCAGTATTTT
J: TRBJ2-3
V: TRBV4-1
size: few
length: 17
D: -

CDR3: CASHPHGAGAETQYF
DNA: TGTGCCAGCCATCCTCATGGGGCGGGGGCAGAGACCCAGTACTTC
J: TRBJ2-5
V: TRBV11-2
size: -
length: 15
D: -

CDR3: CASSPVETGAEAFF
DNA: TGTGCCAGCAGCCCAGTCGAGACAGGGGCAGAAGCTTTCTTT
J: TRBJ1-1
V: TRBV14
size: -
length: 14
D: TRBD1

CDR3: CASGRGGPIYEQYF
DNA: TGTGCCAGCGGCCGAGGAGGTCCGATCTACGAGCAGTACTTC
J: TRBJ2-7
V: TRBV6-5
size: -
length: 14
D: -

CDR3: CASSYFGGDGYTF
DNA: TGTGCCAGCAGTTACTTTGGGGGCGACGGCTACACCTTC
J: TRBJ1-2
V: TRBV6-5
size: -
length: 13
D: -

CDR3: CASSEYWTASSGNTIYF
DNA: TGTGCCAGCAGTGAATATTGGACAGCGAGCTCTGGAAACACCATATATTTT
J: TRBJ1-3
V: TRBV25-1
size: -
length: 17
D: -

CDR3: CSATRTGAWNEQFF
DNA: TGCAGTGCGACCCGGACAGGGGCTTGGAATGAGCAGTTCTTC
J: TRBJ2-1
V: TRBV20-1
size: many
length: 14
D: TRBD1

CDR3: CASSHTSGSYEQYF
DNA: TGCGCCAGCAGCCACACTAGCGGATCCTACGAGCAGTACTTC
J: TRBJ2-7
V: TRBV4-1
size: few
length: 14
D: TRBD2

CDR3: CASSLRADLPETQYF
DNA: TGTGCCAGCAGCTTAAGGGCTGACCTCCCAGAGACCCAGTACTTC
J: TRBJ2-5
V: TRBV7-2
size: -
length: 15
D: -

CDR3: CASSFSMSDTQYF
DNA: TGTGCCAGCAGTTTTAGCATGTCGGATACGCAGTATTTT
J: TRBJ2-3
V: TRBV12-3/TRBV12-4
size: -
length: 13
D: -

CDR3: CASSSSGLFYGYTF
DNA: TGTGCCAGCAGCTCGTCCGGACTTTTCTATGGCTACACCTTC
J: TRBJ1-2
V: TRBV5-4
size: -
length: 14
D: -

CDR3: CASSQAGGQTQYF
DNA: TGCGCCAGCAGCCAGGCAGGGGGGCAGACCCAGTACTTC
J: TRBJ2-5
V: TRBV4-3
size: few
length: 13
D: -

CDR3: CASSLSTGKANNIQYF
DNA: TGTGCCAGCAGCTTGTCGACAGGGAAGGCCAATAACATTCAGTACTTC
J: TRBJ2-4
V: TRBV7-2
size: -
length: 16
D: TRBD1

CDR3: CASSPPGTGVDKEQFF
DNA: TGTGCCAGCTCACCACCGGGGACAGGGGTAGACAAAGAGCAGTTCTTC
J: TRBJ2-1
V: TRBV18
size: -
length: 16
D: TRBD1

CDR3: CASSQVLGTYNEQFF
DNA: TGTGCCAGCAGCCAAGTCCTGGGAACCTACAATGAGCAGTTCTTC
J: TRBJ2-1
V: TRBV4-2
size: -
length: 15
D: -

CDR3: CSAGAQGYGYTF
DNA: TGCAGTGCTGGAGCCCAAGGCTATGGCTACACCTTC
J: TRBJ1-2
V: TRBV20-1
size: -
length: 12
D: -

CDR3: CASSLEPFSSYNEQFF
DNA: TGCGCCAGCAGCTTGGAGCCTTTTAGCTCCTACAATGAGCAGTTCTTC
J: TRBJ2-1
V: TRBV5-1
size: few
length: 16
D: -

CDR3: CASSFGTANTGELFF
DNA: TGTGCCAGCAGCTTCGGAACAGCGAACACCGGGGAGCTGTTTTTT
J: TRBJ2-2
V: TRBV11-3
size: -
length: 15
D: -

CDR3: CASSSVTGNNEKLFF
DNA: TGTGCCAGCAGCTCCGTGACAGGGAATAATGAAAAACTGTTTTTT
J: TRBJ1-4
V: TRBV7-8
size: -
length: 15
D: TRBD1

CDR3: CASSQGDRSISYEQYF
DNA: TGCGCCAGCAGCCAGGGGGACAGGTCCATCTCCTACGAGCAGTACTTC
J: TRBJ2-7
V: TRBV4-1
size: few
length: 16
D: TRBD1

CDR3: CASSASGGSQETQYF
DNA: TGTGCCAGTAGTGCGTCCGGGGGAAGCCAAGAGACCCAGTACTTC
J: TRBJ2-5
V: TRBV19
size: -
length: 15
D: -

CDR3: CASSLQAATNEKLFF
DNA: TGTGCCAGCAGCTTACAGGCTGCAACTAATGAAAAACTGTTTTTT
J: TRBJ1-4
V: TRBV7-9
size: -
length: 15
D: -

CDR3: CSVLPQLTADTEAFF
DNA: TGCAGCGTCCTACCGCAGTTGACGGCGGACACTGAAGCTTTCTTT
J: TRBJ1-1
V: TRBV29-1
size: few
length: 15
D: -

CDR3: CASSPGGGGYRYF
DNA: TGTGCCAGCAGCCCCGGTGGAGGGGGGTATAGGTACTTC
J: TRBJ2-5
V: TRBV11-2
size: few
length: 13
D: -

CDR3: CAIEREDAYGYTF
DNA: TGTGCCATTGAGAGAGAGGACGCGTATGGCTACACCTTC
J: TRBJ1-2
V: TRBV10-3
size: -
length: 13
D: -

CDR3: CASSQEKGPERNTIYF
DNA: TGTGCCAGCAGCCAAGAAAAAGGTCCAGAGAGAAACACCATATATTTT
J: TRBJ1-3
V: TRBV4-2
size: -
length: 16
D: -

CDR3: CASSERDSGANVLTF
DNA: TGTGCCAGCAGTGAAAGAGACTCTGGGGCCAACGTCCTGACTTTC
J: TRBJ2-6
V: TRBV2
size: -
length: 15
D: -

CDR3: CSASGSSGFYEQYF
DNA: TGCAGTGCTAGTGGTTCTTCGGGATTCTACGAGCAGTACTTC
J: TRBJ2-7
V: TRBV20-1
size: -
length: 14
D: -

CDR3: CASSLAGQYNEKLFF
DNA: TGCGCCAGCAGCTTGGCGGGACAGTATAATGAAAAACTGTTTTTT
J: TRBJ1-4
V: TRBV5-1
size: few
length: 15
D: TRBD1

CDR3: CSVFREGQPQHF
DNA: TGCAGCGTTTTTAGGGAAGGCCAGCCCCAGCATTTT
J: TRBJ1-5
V: TRBV29-1
size: -
length: 12
D: -

CDR3: CASRPLAGGPTDTQYF
DNA: TGTGCCAGCAGACCCCTAGCGGGAGGCCCTACAGATACGCAGTATTTT
J: TRBJ2-3
V: TRBV6-5
size: few
length: 16
D: TRBD2

CDR3: CASSPGYRLYSNPNATEAFF
DNA: TGTGCCAGCAGCCCCGGGTACAGGCTTTACAGCAATCCGAACGCAACTGAAGCTTTCTTT
J: TRBJ1-1
V: TRBV3-1
size: -
length: 20
D: -

CDR3: CASSQAFRTGKDIQYF
DNA: TGTGCCAGCAGCCAAGCCTTTCGGACAGGGAAAGACATTCAGTACTTC
J: TRBJ2-4
V: TRBV4-2
size: -
length: 16
D: TRBD1

CDR3: CASRGLAGETQYF
DNA: TGTGCCAGCAGAGGACTAGCGGGAGAGACCCAGTACTTC
J: TRBJ2-5
V: TRBV7-9
size: -
length: 13
D: TRBD2

CDR3: CASSQASGLAGEEQFF
DNA: TGTGCCAGCAGCCAAGCGTCTGGGCTAGCGGGAGAGGAGCAGTTCTTC
J: TRBJ2-1
V: TRBV3-1
size: -
length: 16
D: TRBD2

CDR3: CASSPTGYRGQETQYF
DNA: TGTGCCAGCAGTCCCACGGGGTACAGGGGCCAAGAGACCCAGTACTTC
J: TRBJ2-5
V: TRBV12-3/TRBV12-4
size: few
length: 16
D: TRBD1

CDR3: CASSLTGGESGRETQYF
DNA: TGTGCCAGCAGCTTAACGGGAGGGGAGTCCGGCCGGGAGACCCAGTACTTC
J: TRBJ2-5
V: TRBV7-3
size: -
length: 17
D: TRBD2

CDR3: CSAEPTGIYEQYF
DNA: TGCAGTGCCGAACCGACAGGGATCTACGAGCAGTACTTC
J: TRBJ2-7
V: TRBV20-1
size: -
length: 13
D: TRBD1

CDR3: CASTPNRVLLTGELFF
DNA: TGCGCCAGCACCCCAAACCGTGTTCTCCTCACCGGGGAGCTGTTTTTT
J: TRBJ2-2
V: TRBV4-1
size: -
length: 16
D: -